This TCR beta chain was identified in a study of cytomegalovirus exposure and HLA in healthy donors (dated by TCRdb to 2016 to 2017). Regarding the study in general: An earlier analysis of 587 of the donors reported 250 to 300 Gb of sequence data and about 100 million unique TCR beta sequences from about 180 million T cells. About 300 gigabases of sequencing data and approximately 92 million unique TCR sequences made up an early release that covered approximately 650 HLA-typed donors. Of the roughly 400 genotyped donors, approximately 83% fell in the genetic ancestry cluster associated with self-reported Caucasian donors. The study aimed to test whether cataloging public T cell receptors could reveal signatures of past pathogen exposure. The T cell repertoires of under 700 subjects were profiled by immunosequencing and related to cytomegalovirus serostatus. Along with the 666-subject first cohort, a separate validation cohort of over 90 different subjects was used. To predict cytomegalovirus infection status, the study brought together high-throughput TCR immunosequencing, statistical association of individual TCRs with disease status, and machine learning. In a later analysis, previously published TCR beta repertoires from about 670 donors were re-analyzed and high-resolution HLA genotyping was added so that TCR occurrence patterns could be studied. The later analysis used no new phenotypic data to find candidate immune exposures, relying instead on TCR beta sequences and their occurrence across donors. In an earlier analysis of 550 to 700 of the donors, high-throughput TCR beta sequencing was used to judge whether each TCR beta V gene segment behaved as functional or pseudogenic. Alongside the repertoire data, information on donor age, sex, ethnicity and CMV serostatus was compiled. A later genetic analysis used genome-wide SNP genotypes for about 55% of the 666 donors, treating that subset as a discovery cohort. Every repertoire in the discovery cohort had been generated on one and the same sequencing platform. Both class I and class II loci were covered by HLA typing, at four-digit resolution. The number of donors typed differed by locus, with 629-630 for A, B, C, DRB1 and DQB1, around 520 for DQA1, approximately 580 for DPA1, and around 460 for DPB1. About five DR-DQ haplotypes were treated as single units for association and clustering because of strong linkage in the cohort. Among about 400 genotyped donors of the cohort, an average of roughly 230,000 unique TCR beta nucleotide sequences was sequenced per donor, of which about 18% were non-productive.

Preparation of the library involved the immunoSEQ multiplex PCR assay. The multiplex PCR relied on a mix of 60 forward primers for TCR Vbeta segments and 13 reverse primers for TCR Jbeta segments. The CDR3 region of rearranged TCR beta genes was amplified from genomic DNA with a multiplex PCR assay. On the Illumina HiSeq System, the amplified TCR beta libraries were sequenced as 87-base-pair reads. Per the original workflow: Across the roughly 670 repertoires, a later analysis counted approximately 83 million unique TCR beta chains, 9.5 million to 12 million of which were shared by at least two donors. Raw reads were error-corrected and collapsed into unique sequences by a nearest-neighbor algorithm in which closely related sequences were merged to remove PCR and sequencing errors. To assign V, D and J gene segments, CDR3 sequences were aligned to IMGT reference sequences. For a sequence to be retained, a match of at least six nucleotides to both a V gene segment and a J gene segment was required. A rearrangement was called productive if the CDR3 had no stop codons and remained in frame with V and J, and every other rearrangement was called non-productive. CDR3 was defined according to IMGT convention as the region running from the second conserved V-encoded cysteine to the conserved J-encoded phenylalanine. Sequences without an unambiguous match to a single V gene segment were excluded from the earlier analysis of approximately 600 of the donors. An earlier analysis of over 450 of the donors classified V segments as functional when productive rearrangements were above 56.7% and as segregating when the standard deviation between donors was above 5%. A statistical classification framework was developed to diagnose cytomegalovirus status using the catalog of TCR beta chain sequences. In a later analysis, TCR nucleotide sequences were compared against IMGT/GENE-DB human TR gene sequences so that V and J genes could be assigned. The TCRdist pipeline was used in a later analysis to assign CDR3 sequences and most-parsimonious VDJ recombination scenarios. In a later analysis, each TCR beta chain was defined by its CDR3 amino acid sequence together with its V-gene family, and reads without a unique V-gene family were excluded. In a later analysis, 450 to 600 highly shared, low-generation-probability nucleotide sequences were removed to address suspected cross-contamination and a sequencing artifact. In a later analysis, a clonal expansion index was calculated for each public chain from normalized within-repertoire ranks of inferred template counts. In a later analysis, generation probabilities were computed using a VDJ recombination model fitted to out-of-frame rearrangements, and the results were checked against IGoR. In a later analysis, hypergeometric tests were used to score TCR-TCR, TCR-HLA and TCR-CMV co-occurrence, with a repertoire-size bias correction applied to TCR pairs. To estimate false discovery rates, a later analysis permuted the HLA or CMV assignments 20 times. A later analysis grouped co-occurring TCRs with DBSCAN, adding TCRdist sequence similarity when clustering within HLA-allele-positive subsets. Repertoires with fewer than 30,000 or more than 120,000 public chains, plus five repertoires with anomalous nucleotide sharing, were excluded from co-occurrence clustering. Sourced from immuneACCESS, this table was stored by TCRdb with only in-frame sequences that have V and J called. A share of the clones is absent; for the studies checked, an unresolved V gene accounts for under half, and the remainder has no known explanation. V and J calls and clone size are given by that table; D and trimming were obtained from the DNA. The sample table shows roughly 120,000 clones, and roughly 73% are seen once. The ten biggest clones cover roughly 0.87% of the sample.

Details on this clone: There is no known antigen for this receptor. One base away there is no much larger clone; base qualities are not given.

The cohort comprised 666 healthy bone marrow donors. At the time of sampling, every cohort member was nominally healthy, though immune exposures that went unrecorded were likely present. The donor was CMV seronegative and was included in the group of several hundred seronegative cohort members. Each donor provided a peripheral blood sample, and peripheral blood mononuclear cells were used for TCR beta sequencing. The Qiagen DNeasy Blood Extraction Kit was used to extract genomic DNA from the blood cell samples. Study-wide conclusions, independent of this receptor: A cluster of highly shared sequence variants was judged likely to represent a technical artifact of the sequencing pipeline. According to a later genetic analysis, donors in an Asian-associated ancestry cluster had fewer N-insertions in productive TCRs than the roughly 700-donor mean. HLA typing was unavailable for some donors at each locus, so association tests used only the typed subset. In both the original and validation cohorts, the classifier was reported to diagnose cytomegalovirus status with high specificity and sensitivity. In an earlier analysis of fewer than 700 of the donors, most TCR beta V segments appeared in productive rearrangements about 90% or about 30% of the time, broadly matching IMGT annotations. In the study, some 160 TCR beta chains were listed as associated with cytomegalovirus. Immune exposure information for the cohort was limited to CMV serostatus. Some IMGT-functional V segments, including TRBV6-2 and TRBV6-3, could not be told apart with the 87-base-pair reads, so those segments were excluded. A further reported finding was that TCR beta sequences accurately predicted the HLA-A and HLA-B alleles for most subjects in the first cohort. In this cohort, only TCR beta chains were sequenced, and detectable features were limited by the absence of alpha or paired-chain data. An association between a missense DCLRE1C variant and V-gene and J-gene trimming of TCR beta chains was found in a later genetic analysis and replicated in an independent cohort. Three of the identified cytomegalovirus-associated TCR beta chains were confirmed in vitro to be specific for cytomegalovirus antigens. In a later analysis, most CMV-associated TCR beta chains were found to appear HLA-restricted, with HLA associations seemingly driven largely by CMV exposure. Roughly uniform sequencing depth across donors was assumed in presence/absence analyses, although this assumption may not hold. Because counts were too low, about 15 rarely observed V segments, including chromosome 9 orphons, were left out of the earlier analysis of several hundred of the donors. In a later analysis, the rate of TCR association differed among HLA loci, with DRB1 alleles having the most associated TCRs and HLA-C alleles having the fewest. Several of the top co-occurrence clusters appeared to be linked to parvovirus B19, influenza, CMV and Epstein-Barr virus, according to a later analysis. While some public TCRs were present in many individuals, most TCR sequences turned up only very rarely across donors. The authors suggested that the approach could potentially be generalized to other disease states and immunological phenotypes. In a later analysis, 16,951 TCR beta sequences were associated with specific HLA alleles at a false discovery rate of 0.05. Correlated functional status among segregating V segments might be attributable to linkage disequilibrium, but an unknown experimental factor could not be ruled out. A later analysis found that HLA-associated TCR beta chains were more clonally expanded and had lower generation probabilities than equally common non-associated chains. When HLA alleles, especially DR and DQ, strongly co-occurred, attributing TCR associations to individual alleles was difficult.

The CDR3 measures 13 amino acids from cysteine to phenylalanine. CDR3 DNA only is kept here, 39 bases in frame from base 1. The V end loses 6 bases and the J end loses 5 bases, and a stretch of 13 bases separates them. From a lookup of the germline V gene, CDR1 and CDR2 are SGHRS and YFSETQ. Sequencing used PBMCs. The clonotype comes from a young woman in good health and CMV-seronegative. The V and J genes are TRBV5-1 and TRBJ2-3; the best D guess is TRBD1, with 8 bases matching. The CDR3 reads as follows: CASKNRGGDTQYF. The sequence in DNA is TGCGCCAGCAAAAACAGGGGGGGAGATACGCAGTATTTT.